Presented here are 25 T cell receptor beta chains from one specimen sequenced in a study of T cell repertoires in cytomegalovirus infection. TCRdb reprocessed the reads via MiXCR and lists one record per CDR3 protein. Of some 130,000 distinct CDR3 sequences listed, 30% to 40% are singletons. Antigens for these TCRs are unknown. Material: CD8+ T cells from cultured PBMCs, obtained from culture after CMV antigen stimulation. All receptors come from a human donor in good health (CMV status not recorded). Some clones in this sample may be carry-over from other donors' samples.

The chain carries TRBV20-1 and TRBJ2-5, with TRBD1 matching 9 bases. With 5 bases clipped from V and 5 bases from J, the junction kept 15 bases outside the gene matches. The CDR3 runs 16 residues. The germline gives CDR1 DFQATT, CDR2 SNEGSKA (reference sequence). This CDR3 reads CSAEGSGTGIRETQYF. The CDR3 DNA reads TGCAGTGCTGAGGGATCCGGGACAGGGATTCGGGAGACCCAGTACTTC.

This chain connects TRBV6-1 to TRBJ2-7; 7 bases line up with TRBD1. CDR3 length: 15 residues. Germline values: CDR1 MNHNS, CDR2 SASEGT. Unmatched junction bases numbered 10, after V lost 3 bases and J lost 5 bases. The CDR3 here is CASSEETGFVDEQYF. CDR3 nucleotide sequence: TGTGCCAGCAGTGAGGAGACAGGGTTCGTGGACGAGCAGTACTTC.

This sequence joins TRBV4-2 and TRBJ2-7; 7 nucleotides align to TRBD2. CDR3 length: 14 residues. Germline-derived CDR1 and CDR2 are LGHNA and YNFKEQ. V dropped 2 bases and J dropped 3; count of bases not matched to a gene: 4. In nucleotides, the CDR3 is TGTGCCAGCAGCCAATGGGGCGGGGGCTACGAGCAGTACTTC. It is translated as CASSQWGGGYEQYF.

The chain joins TRBV11-2 to TRBJ2-5; TRBD1 matches at 8 bases. Germline V lookup: CDR1 SGHAT, CDR2 FQNNGV. The CDR3 contains 17 residues. J lost 2 bases, V lost 4 bases, and 12 bases had no gene match. CDR3 nucleotide sequence: TGTGCCAGCAGCTCCCTATCGGACAGGGCGGATCAAGAGACCCAGTACTTC. As protein: CASSSLSDRADQETQYF.

The chain is built from TRBV12-5 and TRBJ1-2; maybe TRBD1 (5 bases). The germline V and J ends were trimmed by 5 bases and 5 bases, with 18 bases remaining between them. Germline V gene lookup returns CDR1 LGHNT and CDR2 FRNRAP. The CDR3 contains 15 residues. CDR3 coding DNA: TGTGCTAGTGGTGTCGCAGGGTCCAAACCTTATGGCTACACCTTC. It yields the protein CASGVAGSKPYGYTF. The full variable domain, completed using reference TRBV12-5 and TRBJ1-2, is DARVTQTPRHKVTEMGQEVTMRCQPILGHNTVFWYRQTMMQGLELLAYFRNRAPLDDSGMPKDRFSAEMPDATLATLKIQPSEPRDSAVYFCASGVAGSKPYGYTFGSGTRLTVV.

This clonotype was counted only a few times. The CDR3 coding sequence is TGTGCCAGCAGCCCAGGGCTTTTAAACACTGAAGCTTTCTTT. Protein sequence: CASSPGLLNTEAFF. The chain has TRBV7-9 and TRBJ1-1, with D perhaps matching TRBD1 (5 bases). The CDR3 runs to 14 residues. V lost 5 bases to trimming and J lost 2 bases, with 12 bases between them. The V gene's germline CDR1 is SEHNR and CDR2 FQNEAQ (reference sequence).

This clonotype is categorized as medium-sized. The V and J genes are TRBV7-2 and TRBJ2-1; tentatively, D is TRBD2 (5 bases). V was trimmed by 3 bases and J by 6 bases, leaving 12 bases between them. This CDR3 has 14 residues. Germline V gene lookup returns CDR1 SGHTA and CDR2 FQGNSA. The CDR3 bases are TGTGCCAGCAGCTTGTTTAGCGCGTTCAATGAGCAGTTCTTC. It encodes CASSLFSAFNEQFF.

CDR3 DNA: TGCGCCAGCAGCCAAGAGAGGGGGAACTCCTACAATGAGCAGTTCTTC. It is translated as CASSQERGNSYNEQFF. V is TRBV4-1 and J is TRBJ2-1, with D maybe TRBD1 (6 bases). Germline CDR1 reads MGHRA; CDR2 reads YSYEKL. With 0 bases removed from V and 0 bases from J, the gap between germline ends came to 9 bases. The CDR3 contains 16 residues.

This clonotype was detected ten times or more. V is TRBV7-9 and J is TRBJ2-3, with D possibly matching TRBD1 (6 bases). There are 14 residues in the CDR3. Per germline, CDR1 SEHNR and CDR2 FQNEAQ (reference sequence). V was shortened by 5 bases and J by 2 bases, with 11 bases between the two germline ends. The CDR3 DNA reads TGTGCCAGCAGCCTCGGACAGCCCACAGATACGCAGTATTTT. As protein: CASSLGQPTDTQYF.

J is TRBJ2-7 and V is TRBV19, with 7 bases identical to TRBD2. The CDR3 spans 14 residues. Germline lookup yields CDR1 LNHDA and CDR2 SQIVND (reference sequence). V gave up 4 bases and J gave up 5 bases; unmatched junction bases: 8. The CDR3 sequence: CASSKRDLFHEQYF. Written as DNA, the CDR3 is TGTGCCAGTAGTAAGCGGGACCTATTCCACGAGCAGTACTTC.

This clonotype was detected many times. The CDR3 protein is CASTGGLQETQYF. The CDR3 DNA follows: TGTGCCAGCACGGGGGGGCTACAAGAGACCCAGTACTTC. The chain is built from TRBV7-9 and TRBJ2-5, with 8 bases aligning to TRBD2. V shed 7 bases and J 2 bases; nucleotides not matched to a gene: 3. In germline, CDR1 is SEHNR, CDR2 FQNEAQ (reference sequence). This CDR3 is 13 amino acids long. Looking up the rest from reference TRBV7-9 and TRBJ2-5 gives the full variable domain: DTGVSQNPRHKITKRGQNVTFRCDPISEHNRLYWYRQTLGQGPEFLTYFQNEAQLEKSRLLSDRFSAERPKGSFSTLEIQRTEQGDSAMYLCASTGGLQETQYFGPGTRLLVL.

The gene calls are TRBV9 and TRBJ2-1; 10 nucleotides agree with TRBD2. J was trimmed by 8 bases and V by 4 bases; bases with no gene match: 9. The CDR3 runs 15 residues. Germline V gene lookup returns CDR1 SGDLS and CDR2 YYNGEE. The CDR3, as DNA: TGTGCCAGCAGCTCCAGCGGGGGGGCCTTGGATGAGCAGTTCTTC. It codes for CASSSSGGALDEQFF.

V is TRBV20-1 and J is TRBJ2-3, with 8 bases matching TRBD2. From germline, CDR1 is DFQATT and CDR2 SNEGSKA (reference sequence). The V segment lost 5 bases and the J segment 6 bases; nucleotides outside the gene matches: 22. The CDR3 extends over 18 amino acids. For the CDR3, the DNA is TGCAGTGCTCGACCCAGGCCCGGGAGCGGGGGACTCACCGATACGCAGTATTTT. It codes for CSARPRPGSGGLTDTQYF.

The chain combines TRBV11-2 with TRBJ2-3, with D possibly TRBD1 on 5 matching bases. This CDR3 is built from 14 residues. Deletions cut 3 bases from V and 9 bases from J, with 16 bases between. CDR1 is SGHAT, CDR2 FQNNGV, per germline. CDR3 bases: TGTGCCAGCAGCTTGGGGCAGGCACCCTGGACGCAGTATTTT. It is translated as CASSLGQAPWTQYF.

This clonotype was counted between two and nine times. The chain combines TRBV19 with TRBJ2-3; maybe TRBD2 (6 bases). The CDR3 loop spans 15 amino acids. V dropped 3 bases and J dropped 2 bases, with 12 bases sitting between them. Germline-derived CDR1 and CDR2 are LNHDA and SQIVND (reference sequence). Here the CDR3 DNA reads TGTGCCAGTAGTATCAGCGCGGGATCCACAGATACGCAGTATTTT. Amino acids: CASSISAGSTDTQYF.

V usage is TRBV7-2 and J usage is TRBJ2-5; D remains unclear. Germline V gives CDR1 SGHTA, CDR2 FQGNSA. V lost 1 base and J lost 3, with 15 bases in between. The CDR3 contains 16 residues. CDR3 bases: TGTGCCAGCAGCTTAGATTCCCCGTTGAGCAAAGAGACCCAGTACTTC. The encoded protein is CASSLDSPLSKETQYF.

There are a few counts of this clonotype. V and J are TRBV12-3 or TRBV12-4 and TRBJ1-5; 7 bases fit TRBD1. V lost 4 bases, J lost 3 bases, and 3 bases stayed unmatched. CDR3 length: 14 amino acids. The DNA of the CDR3 is TGTGCCAGCAGTTCGACAGGGATCAATCAGCCCCAGCATTTT. Amino acids: CASSSTGINQPQHF.

This clonotype was detected many times. V and J are TRBV7-9 and TRBJ1-1, with a possible D match to TRBD1 (5 bases). Germline CDR1 reads SEHNR; CDR2 reads FQNEAQ (reference sequence). This CDR3 has 13 residues. V was cut by 5 bases and J by 6 bases, with 13 bases left in between. The CDR3 region has the DNA TGTGCCAGCAGCCCGGCCTCGGGGCCTGAAGCTTTCTTT. As protein: CASSPASGPEAFF.

The V call is TRBV2, the J call TRBJ1-5; unclear D gene. CDR1 and CDR2 (germline): SNHLY, FYNNEI. The CDR3 covers 14 residues. V lost 2 bases and J lost 6, with 11 bases in between. CDR3 protein: CASSERGFSQPQHF. CDR3 in DNA: TGTGCCAGCAGTGAAAGAGGGTTCAGTCAGCCCCAGCATTTT.

As DNA, the CDR3 is TGTGCCAGCAGTTTACGAGGGACAGGGTACTACGAGCAGTACTTC. This sequence encodes CASSLRGTGYYEQYF. The chain joins TRBV27 to TRBJ2-7, with 9 bases aligning to TRBD1. V was pared by 2 bases and J by 3 bases, with 5 bases of the junction left unmatched. Germline V CDR1 and CDR2: MNHEY, SMNVEV (reference sequence). There are 15 residues in the CDR3.

This chain joins TRBV7-2 and TRBJ2-5, with 7 bases identical to TRBD1. CDR1 SGHTA and CDR2 FQGNSA come from the germline V gene. The CDR3 runs 15 residues. With 5 bases clipped from V and 5 bases from J, the junction kept 11 bases outside the gene matches. The CDR3 bases are TGTGCCAGCAGCACCGGGACAGCCGTGATGGAGACCCAGTACTTC. This codes for CASSTGTAVMETQYF.

This clonotype was counted a single time. The chain employs TRBV10-3 and TRBJ2-1; D remains unclear. This CDR3 is built from 11 residues. The germline V gene has CDR1 ENHRY and CDR2 SYGVKD. V lost 3 bases and J 7 bases, leaving 4 bases between the germline ends. The CDR3 DNA follows: TGTGCCATCAGTGAAGGAAATGAGCAGTTCTTC. Its translation: CAISEGNEQFF.

As concerns this clonotype: A read error may be the cause here, since a much bigger clone is one base away. The chain recombines TRBV12-3 or TRBV12-4 with TRBJ1-1; D gene ambiguous. The CDR3 has 13 amino acids. The V and J ends lost 8 bases and 0 bases respectively, with 10 bases between them. CDR3 nucleotide sequence: TGTGCCAGCGCCTGGACGGTGAACACTGAAGCTTTCTTT. Translation gives CASAWTVNTEAFF.

In this sample, this clonotype turned up many times. This chain uses TRBV12-3 or TRBV12-4 with TRBJ2-1, with TRBD2 matching 13 bases. Trimming took 5 bases from V and 0 from J; bases not matched to a gene: 10. This CDR3 is 19 amino acids long. The chain's CDR3 is CASSPPGLAGLSSYNEQFF. Written as DNA, the CDR3 is TGTGCCAGCAGTCCCCCGGGACTAGCGGGGCTGAGCTCCTACAATGAGCAGTTCTTC.

This chain joins TRBV11-2 and TRBJ1-4; the match to TRBD1 covers 9 bases. The CDR3 is made up of 17 amino acids. Germline CDR1 reads SGHAT; CDR2 reads FQNNGV. V gave up 7 bases and J gave up 4 bases; unmatched junction bases: 13. For the CDR3, the DNA is TGTGCCAGCACCCACGCCGGCCGACAGGGGGGTAATGAAAAACTGTTTTTT. It yields the protein CASTHAGRQGGNEKLFF.